A single sample gave rise to the 12 T cell receptor beta chains below, sequenced in a study of preoperative IRX-2 immunotherapy in early breast cancer. Treatment indicated: preoperative locoregional IRX-2 cytokine immunotherapy. The table came from immunoSEQ multiplex PCR; TCRdb's copy has only in-frame clones and leaves some out. The table lists 20,000 to 30,000 clones, 75% to 90% of them singletons, with 1% to 1.5% in the top ten. The source material was lymph node tissue, sampled after IRX-2 immunotherapy. The receptors originated from a human donor with breast cancer.

This sequence joins TRBV6-8 and TRBJ1-1, with D possibly being TRBD1 (6 bases). CDR1 and CDR2 (germline): MNHGY, SAAAGT. The CDR3 is 13 amino acids. V was pared by 11 bases and J by 1 base, with 14 bases between. CDR3 loop: CAFSRDKNTEAFF. In DNA form, the CDR3 reads TGTGCCTTCAGCCGGGACAAGAACACTGAAGCTTTCTTT.

The V gene is TRBV19, the J gene TRBJ2-7; maybe TRBD1 (5 bases). The CDR3 is made up of 12 amino acids. Trimming shortened V by 5 bases and J by 5 bases, and 10 bases separated the two germline ends. The germline CDR1 and CDR2 sequences are LNHDA and SQIVND (reference sequence). The CDR3 is CASSPNRHEQYF. The CDR3 DNA is TGTGCCAGTAGTCCAAACAGGCACGAGCAGTACTTC.

The CDR3 nucleotides read TGCGCCAGCAGCTTGGTGGGCAGGGTGGGGGTCGGCGAGCAGTACTTC. It translates to CASSLVGRVGVGEQYF. V gene TRBV5-1 combines with J gene TRBJ2-7; either TRBD1 or TRBD2 may fit D (5 bases each). CDR3 length: 16 residues. The V and J ends lost 0 bases and 6 bases respectively, with 19 bases between them. Germline V gene lookup returns CDR1 SGHRS and CDR2 YFSETQ.

This clone was found once. This chain connects TRBV19 to TRBJ1-6; D unresolved. CDR3 length: 17 amino acids. The V gene lost 8 bases and the J gene lost 4 bases, with 21 bases spanning the gap. Germline-derived CDR1 and CDR2 are LNHDA and SQIVND (reference sequence). The CDR3 DNA reads as TGTGCCAGTTCCTCACCCGTCGGGCAGACATATAATTCACCCCTCCACTTT. Residues: CASSSPVGQTYNSPLHF.

V gene TRBV19 combines with J gene TRBJ2-2, with TRBD1 identical over 8 bases. The CDR3 loop spans 17 amino acids. Unmatched junction bases numbered 15, after V lost 8 bases and J lost 4 bases. From germline, CDR1 is LNHDA and CDR2 SQIVND (reference sequence). DNA for the CDR3: TGTGCCAGTCAAAGGAGGGGCGGGACAGGACTCACCGGGGAGCTGTTTTTT. This encodes CASQRRGGTGLTGELFF.

This sequence joins TRBV29-1 and TRBJ1-2; D is uncertain. CDR1 SQVTM and CDR2 ANQGSEA come from the germline V gene. V was pared by 0 bases and J by 4 bases, with 9 bases between. This CDR3 region has 13 residues. CDR3 amino acids: CSVEDPWSYGYTF. CDR3 DNA sequence: TGCAGCGTTGAAGACCCCTGGAGCTATGGCTACACCTTC.

This clone has only a few counts. V usage is TRBV30 and J usage is TRBJ2-1; 7 bases align to TRBD2. CDR1 GTSNPN and CDR2 SVGIG come from the germline V gene (reference sequence). This CDR3 spans 14 amino acids. The J segment lost 3 bases and the V segment lost 5 bases, leaving 7 bases of the junction unmatched. The CDR3 region is CAWQLRGIYNEQFF. CDR3 bases: TGTGCCTGGCAGCTGCGGGGGATCTACAATGAGCAGTTCTTC.

This clone was found once. The chain is built from TRBV12-5 and TRBJ2-3; 7 bases agree with TRBD1. CDR1 and CDR2 from the germline V gene are LGHNT and FRNRAP. The CDR3 consists of 16 residues. The ends lost 4 bases at V and 2 bases at J; junction bases unmatched: 9. The CDR3 DNA reads TGTGCTAGTGGTTCGTCCGGGACAGACATCACAGATACGCAGTATTTT. It yields the protein CASGSSGTDITDTQYF.

This chain connects TRBV11-3 to TRBJ1-2; D uncertain. This CDR3 comprises 15 residues. Germline CDR1 and CDR2: SGHNT and YENEEA. V was pared by 0 bases and J by 3 bases, with 11 bases between. The CDR3 reads CASSLELGSDYGYTF. The CDR3 nucleotides are TGTGCCAGCAGCTTAGAATTGGGCAGCGACTATGGCTACACCTTC. Full variable domain (remainder filled in from reference TRBV11-3 and TRBJ1-2): EAGVVQSPRYKIIEKKQPVAFWCNPISGHNTLYWYLQNLGQGPELLIRYENEEAVDDSQLPKDRFSAERLKGVDSTLKIQPAELGDSAVYLCASSLELGSDYGYTFGSGTRLTVV.

The V call is TRBV29-1, the J call TRBJ1-4, with 7 bases identical to TRBD1. V gave up 6 bases and J gave up 6 bases; unmatched junction bases: 7. This CDR3 spans 13 amino acids. Germline V lookup: CDR1 SQVTM, CDR2 ANQGSEA. CDR3 sequence: CSVSGTDDEKLFF. The CDR3 DNA sequence: TGCAGCGTCTCCGGGACAGACGATGAAAAACTGTTTTTT.

CDR3 sequence: CSVGGQSYGYTF. The CDR3 DNA sequence: TGCAGCGTTGGGGGACAGAGCTATGGCTACACCTTC. The J gene is TRBJ1-2, the V gene TRBV29-1, with TRBD1 matching 7 bases. The CDR3 extends over 12 amino acids. Germline CDR1 SQVTM, CDR2 ANQGSEA. The V and J ends lost 4 bases and 4 bases, in that order; junction bases with no gene match: 3.

The chain employs TRBV28 and TRBJ1-2; a possible D gene is TRBD1 (5 bases). Germline CDR1 is MDHEN and CDR2 is SYDVKM. This CDR3 is 15 amino acids long. The V gene lost 0 bases and the J gene lost 4 bases, with 12 bases spanning the gap. CDR3 in amino acids: CASSLWGRSLYGYTF. CDR3 nucleotides: TGTGCCAGCAGTTTATGGGGACGATCCCTCTATGGCTACACCTTC.